The present T cell receptor beta chain was sequenced within a study of early T cells in non-severe SARS-CoV-2 infection (dated by TCRdb to the early 2020s). Background on the whole study: Because TCR sequencing was done on bulk RNA from unsorted whole blood, the alpha and beta chains could not be paired.

From cysteine to phenylalanine, the CDR3 is 14 amino acids long. Only CDR3 DNA is held: 42 bases, read in frame from base 1. The V and J ends are trimmed by 5 bases and 4 bases, leaving 14 bases between them. From the germline V gene, CDR1 is MNHEY and CDR2 is SVGEGT. Of note for this clonotype: This clone's antigen is unknown. No base-level quality is on record; no much larger clone is a single base apart.

Library construction relied on 5' RACE. Instrument on record: NextSeq 500. To correct for sequencing error and PCR bias, the TCR library protocol tagged individual cDNA molecules with unique molecular identifiers. Both TCR alpha and beta chains were sequenced, and tight co-correlation was observed between alpha and beta sequence abundances in each sample. Regarding the original processing steps: Decombinator V4 was used to annotate TCR sequences for V gene, J gene and CDR3. Expanded TCRs were defined as changing significantly between any two time points under a Poisson model with p below 0.0001. Abundances of TCRs were expressed as counts per million after normalisation to the total number of TCRs sequenced in each sample. MAIT TCRs were defined by TRAV1-2 paired with TRAJ12, TRAJ20 or TRAJ33, and iNKT TCRs by TRAV10 paired with TRAJ18. A search of VDJdb, accessed on 1 November 2021, was run for TCRs annotated to CMV, EBV and SARS-CoV-2, with TCRs annotated for multiple antigens excluded. TCRdb took the public reads, trimmed them with fastp at Q25, ran MiXCR for clone calling and kept in-frame beta chains. Rows merge per CDR3 protein into single entries with the most common DNA and genes. Clone size and V and J calls follow TCRdb, not the original study. The sample yields 45,000 to 55,000 distinct CDR3 sequences; under 7.5% were counted once. The ten most abundant clones make up around 4% of the sample.

Broad study findings and their caveats: VDJdb matching was skewed toward anti-spike CD8 responses, so virus-specific expansions were likely underestimated and private and CD4 specificities were missed.

Set within a cohort of healthcare workers in London, UK, this nested case-control study involved weekly PCR testing of nasopharyngeal swabs along with blood sampling. Healthcare workers were recruited during the week of the UK lockdown, between 23 and 31 March 2020, and followed weekly for up to 16 weeks. The chain couples TRBV6-2 or TRBV6-3 to TRBJ1-2; TRBD1 is a weak D gene call, 5 bases matching. Sequencing was performed on whole blood. The receptor comes from an adult who was a healthcare worker with PCR-confirmed SARS-CoV-2 infection or an uninfected control (not recorded which). In nucleotide form, the sequence is TGTGCCAGCAGTCCCATGGGACGGAGCTATGGCTACACCTTC. This yields the protein CASSPMGRSYGYTF.